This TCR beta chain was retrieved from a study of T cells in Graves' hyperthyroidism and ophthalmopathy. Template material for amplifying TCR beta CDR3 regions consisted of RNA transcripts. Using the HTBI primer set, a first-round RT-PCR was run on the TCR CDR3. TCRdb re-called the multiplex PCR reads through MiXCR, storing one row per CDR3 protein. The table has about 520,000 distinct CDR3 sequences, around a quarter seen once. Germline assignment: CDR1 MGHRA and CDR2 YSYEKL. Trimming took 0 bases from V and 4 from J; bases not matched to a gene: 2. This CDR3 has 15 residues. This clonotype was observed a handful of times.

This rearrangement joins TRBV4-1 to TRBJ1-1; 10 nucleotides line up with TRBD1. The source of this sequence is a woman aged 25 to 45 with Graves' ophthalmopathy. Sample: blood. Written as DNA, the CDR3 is TGCGCCAGCAGCCAAGACTGGACAGGGGGCACTGAAGCTTTCTTT. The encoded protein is CASSQDWTGGTEAFF.